Sequencing of this T cell receptor (beta chain) was carried out in a study of blood T cells in healthy people across ages (dated by TCRdb to between 2014 and 2017). For the wider study: In model experiments, roughly one uniquely barcoded TCR beta cDNA molecule per two T cells was captured by template switching. The donors were split into four age groups: young (average around 15 years), middle-aged (39), aged (approximately 59) and long-lived (more than 80). Two additional independent replicas of 1 million unique cDNA reads from the same blood draw were analyzed for two donors (one aged 18 to 30 and one aged 80 or older). To track age-related changes in TCR beta repertoire diversity, the study relied on deep sequencing normalized with unique cDNA molecular identifiers.

Beyond this particular receptor, the publication reports: There was a strong correlation between observed TCR beta diversity and the percentage of naive T cells measured by flow cytometry. As age increased, observed TCR beta diversity per million T cells dropped in a roughly linear way, and a significant reduction was already evident by age 40. Because profiling used bulk unsorted PBMCs, naive and antigen-experienced compartments could not be compared conclusively. Estimates of total diversity based on one million sequenced T cells were regarded as lower bounds and as underestimates. Because the CMV infection status of the donors was unknown, age-related changes in expanded clonotypes may potentially have been confounded. Compared with the aged group, more naive CD4+ T cells, fewer expanded clones and increased TCR diversity were shown by the long-lived group, suggesting age selection.

To prepare the library, 5' RACE was applied. Reads for this sample came from an Illumina HiSeq 2500. A second about 7 to 12 cycle PCR used a sample-barcoded 5' primer and a J-beta primer mix. A template-switch 5' adaptor carrying 12 random nucleotides introduced a unique molecular identifier onto each TCR beta cDNA molecule. Each sample yielded at least 3 million CDR3-containing paired-end reads. The Mint cDNA synthesis kit, primed by a TRBC-specific oligonucleotide, was used to synthesize first-strand cDNA from all RNA. All cDNA was treated with uracil-DNA glycosylase and then went through a first 18-cycle PCR with the universal primers M1SS and BC2_uni_R. The authors' pipeline ran thus. For normalization, 1 million high-quality reads, each with a distinct molecular identifier, were randomly selected from each sample. Reads with shared molecular identifiers were discarded instead of being binned into consensus sequences. CDR3 identification, clonotype clustering and error correction used MiTCR with a Q25 quality threshold and the strictest error-elimination algorithm. A nonparametric unseen species model using Euler transformation provided a lower-bound estimate of total TCR beta diversity. TCRdb reprocessing: public reads trimmed at Q25 with fastp, clones called with MiXCR, in-frame beta chains kept. Each entry merges the rows of one CDR3 protein and shows their most common DNA and genes. The V and J calls were not made by the authors but by TCRdb's processing. Within this sample are nearly 800,000 distinct CDR3 sequences, with about 25% of them counted one time only. Together, the top ten hold approximately 3.7% of the sample.

Systemically healthy Caucasian individuals from Russia, about 38 in total and aged roughly 6 to 95 years, were included as donors. Each donor gave ten milliliters of peripheral blood, collected into EDTA-treated Vacutainer tubes. Ficoll-Paque density-gradient centrifugation was used to isolate PBMCs, with at least 6.5 million per sample. Total RNA, at least 5 micrograms per sample, was extracted from PBMCs with Trizol reagent. For every donor, an aliquot of PBMCs went through flow cytometry to measure the percentages of naive CD45RAhigh/CD27high T cells. This clonotype was detected a few times. Its target antigen remains unknown. Base qualities are not at hand, and no much larger clone is one base apart. From its cysteine to its phenylalanine, the CDR3 spans 17 amino acids. The kept DNA is CDR3 alone, 51 bases in frame from the first base. As encoded in the germline V gene, CDR1 is MDHEN while CDR2 is SYDVKM.

This same sample was also part of a study on T cells of mothers and their children. As that second paper reports: Nine systemically healthy Caucasian individuals, comprising three mothers and their six children, were included as donors. cDNA synthesis used all of the extracted RNA, with around 1.4 ug of RNA in each 15 ul reaction. In the second PCR, sample barcodes and 2-4 random nucleotides were introduced via the M1S primer. Each mother yielded over 10 million TCR beta CDR3 reads and each child 3 million to 3.5 million reads. Thymic selection shapes the output of TCR recombination in a similar way in related and unrelated pairs, and inherited differences have a minor effect. Related mother-child pairs always showed normalized repertoire overlap that was slightly higher than in unrelated mother-child pairs, though the difference was never significant. No persistent microchimeric T cell clones were detected, at a sensitivity of around 100 clones per million clonotypes. Deep NGS was used in the study to compare the TCR beta repertoires of mothers and children and to look for features that separate related mother-child pairs from unrelated individuals. On average, the children were roughly 12 +/- 4 years old, while the mothers were approximately 40 +/- 4 years old. After adapter ligation with NEBNext reagents, the libraries were sequenced on Illumina HiSeq 2000 with 100+100 nt paired-end reads. To prevent cross-contamination, the mother and child libraries were prepared a month apart and were sequenced in separate runs. For each donor, between roughly 500,000 and 2,300,000 distinct TCR beta clonotypes were identified. Naive TCR beta clonotypes were estimated from low-frequency clonotypes matched to each donor's FACS-determined naive share, without sorting.

The sequencing input was blood. The receptor comes from a boy younger than 18 in good health. The rearrangement joined TRBV28 to TRBJ2-5, and 12 junctional nucleotides match TRBD2. The J call could be wrong; TRBJ2-7 is a better fit for the DNA end. The nucleotides read TGTGCCAGCAGCCCAGGACTAGCGGGACTATCCTCCTACGAGCAGTACTTC. Protein translation: CASSPGLAGLSSYEQYF.